These 30 T cell receptor beta chains share one sample of origin, sequenced in a study of response to subunit inactivated influenza vaccine. One entry per CDR3 protein, called by TCRdb with MiXCR from the RT-PCR reads. The sample lists over 650,000 distinct CDR3 sequences; 18% were seen once. Sequenced here: PBMCs from blood, sampled more than 4 days after vaccination. Receptor source: a man between 45 and 60 years old who received an inactivated influenza vaccine.

This clonotype was counted only a few times. The chain combines TRBV20-1 with TRBJ2-3, with D perhaps TRBD2 (7 bases). Germline V CDR1 and CDR2: DFQATT, SNEGSKA (reference sequence). CDR3 length equals 16 residues. V was clipped by 0 bases and J by 6 bases, with 19 bases between them. Here the CDR3 DNA reads TGCAGTGCTAGAGATGGTAGGAGGGGGGGAGTCGATACGCAGTATTTT. It specifies CSARDGRRGGVDTQYF.

This clonotype turned up a few times. The genes are TRBV5-6 and TRBJ2-1; 7 bases line up with TRBD1. CDR3 length: 15 amino acids. Per germline, CDR1 SGHDT and CDR2 YYEEEE. With 3 bases clipped from V and 4 bases from J, the junction kept 7 bases outside the gene matches. CDR3 loop: CASSWTDRVYNEQFF. The CDR3 nucleotides are TGTGCCAGCAGCTGGACCGACAGGGTATACAATGAGCAGTTCTTC. The variable domain in full, completed from reference TRBV5-6 and TRBJ2-1, reads DAGVTQSPTHLIKTRGQQVTLRCSPKSGHDTVSWYQQALGQGPQFIFQYYEEEERQRGNFPDRFSGHQFPNYSSELNVNALLLGDSALYLCASSWTDRVYNEQFFGPGTRLTVL.

There are a few counts of this clonotype. This sequence joins TRBV6-1 and TRBJ2-7; either TRBD1 or TRBD2 may fit D (5 bases each). The germline gives CDR1 MNHNS, CDR2 SASEGT. The CDR3 has 17 amino acids. Trimming shortened V by 0 bases and J by 3 bases, and 18 bases separated the two germline ends. CDR3 nucleotides: TGTGCCAGCAGTGAAGCGCTTCGCAGGGACGTAAACTACGAGCAGTACTTC. Translated: CASSEALRRDVNYEQYF.

There are many counts of this clonotype. The V call is TRBV12-3 or TRBV12-4, the J call TRBJ2-1, with D possibly matching TRBD1 (5 bases). This CDR3 region has 14 residues. The V end was cut by 2 bases, the J end by 9 bases, with 14 bases between. CDR3 amino acids: CASSLKSGWGEQFF. CDR3 in DNA: TGTGCCAGCAGTTTAAAGTCAGGGTGGGGTGAGCAGTTCTTC.

The CDR3 DNA is TGTGCCAGCAGTTACTCGTTCGGGGTCGGGGGATTCTCTGGGGCCAACGTCCTGACTTTC. Translation: CASSYSFGVGGFSGANVLTF. The chain carries TRBV6-2 or TRBV6-3 and TRBJ2-6, with D tentatively TRBD2 (6 bases). Per germline, CDR1 MNHEY and CDR2 SVGEGT. The CDR3 is 20 residues long. V was trimmed by 0 bases and J by 0 bases, leaving 18 bases between them.

Only a few counts were recorded for this clonotype. The rearrangement links TRBV5-5 to TRBJ2-2; 13 nucleotides match TRBD2. The V segment lost 1 base and the J segment 3 bases; nucleotides outside the gene matches: 6. The length of the CDR3 is 18 residues. The germline V gene has CDR1 SGHKS and CDR2 YYEKEE (reference sequence). The CDR3 loop reads CASSLRTSGSFDTGELFF. The CDR3 coding sequence is TGTGCCAGCAGCTTGCGGACTAGCGGGAGTTTCGACACCGGGGAGCTGTTTTTT.

This chain links TRBV12-3 or TRBV12-4 with TRBJ2-2; D might be TRBD1 (6 bases). V was trimmed by 6 bases and J by 4 bases, leaving 12 bases between them. This CDR3 contains 14 residues. The CDR3 spells CASSRDILTGELFF. The CDR3 DNA sequence: TGTGCCAGCAGCCGGGACATCCTCACCGGGGAGCTGTTTTTT.

Only one count was recorded for this clonotype. The chain joins TRBV6-1 to TRBJ2-1, with 11 bases identical to TRBD2. Trimming cost V 6 bases and J 4 bases; bases outside gene matches: 5. This CDR3 is built from 15 residues. Germline V gene lookup returns CDR1 MNHNS and CDR2 SASEGT. The CDR3 DNA reads TGTGCCAGCAGGGTTAGCGGGGGGGAGTACAATGAGCAGTTCTTC. The encoded protein is CASRVSGGEYNEQFF.

This clonotype has just a few counts. CDR3: CASRRIPGLATDTQYF. DNA of the CDR3: TGTGCCAGCAGAAGAATCCCGGGACTAGCGACAGATACGCAGTATTTT. The chain is built from TRBV6-1 and TRBJ2-3; 10 bases line up with TRBD2. In germline, CDR1 is MNHNS, CDR2 SASEGT. V dropped 6 bases and J dropped 3; count of bases not matched to a gene: 9. CDR3 size: 16 residues.

This clonotype occurred a few times. The CDR3 sequence is CSAVLAGVVGEQFF. In DNA, the CDR3 is TGCAGTGCTGTACTAGCGGGAGTCGTCGGTGAGCAGTTCTTC. This chain joins TRBV20-1 and TRBJ2-1, with 11 bases identical to TRBD2. The germline V gene encodes CDR1 DFQATT and CDR2 SNEGSKA (reference sequence). After removal of 5 bases from V and 9 bases from J, the junction contained 9 bases not matched to a gene. The CDR3 covers 14 residues.

CDR3 amino acids: CASSQGPTGTGTDTQYF. In DNA, the CDR3 is TGTGCCAGCAGCCAAGGTCCTACCGGGACAGGTACAGATACGCAGTATTTT. The chain joins TRBV4-2 to TRBJ2-3; 8 bases line up with TRBD1. CDR1 is LGHNA and CDR2 is YNFKEQ in the germline V gene. CDR3 length: 17 residues. Trimming removed 1 base from V and 3 bases from J; junction bases left unmatched: 9.

The chain links TRBV27 to TRBJ2-5; 8 bases align to TRBD2. CDR3 length: 16 residues. Germline V lookup: CDR1 MNHEY, CDR2 SMNVEV (reference sequence). The ends lost 5 bases at V and 7 bases at J; junction bases unmatched: 15. CDR3 in amino acids: CASSRGGPGLGVTQYF. Here the CDR3 DNA reads TGTGCCAGCAGTCGGGGGGGACCGGGACTAGGGGTGACCCAGTACTTC.

The J gene is TRBJ2-3, the V gene TRBV4-3; 8 bases are a match to TRBD2. The V and J ends lost 1 base and 4 bases, in that order; junction bases with no gene match: 7. The length of the CDR3 is 16 residues. In germline, CDR1 is LGHNA, CDR2 YSLEER. Written as DNA, the CDR3 is TGCGCCAGCAGCCAAGGAGCGGGAGCCTACCCAGATACGCAGTATTTT. Translation: CASSQGAGAYPDTQYF.

The chain carries TRBV20-1 and TRBJ2-2; no definite D call. The CDR3 contains 14 residues. Trimming removed 4 bases from V and 5 bases from J, with 14 bases in between. In germline, CDR1 is DFQATT, CDR2 SNEGSKA (reference sequence). The CDR3 is CSATLGWRTGELFF. DNA of the CDR3: TGCAGTGCTACCCTTGGCTGGAGAACCGGGGAGCTGTTTTTT.

CDR3 coding DNA: TGTGCCAGCATCCAAGGGACAGGGTGGATTGGGGCCAACGTCCTGACTTTC. It codes for CASIQGTGWIGANVLTF. This chain links TRBV7-9 with TRBJ2-6; TRBD1 agrees at 9 bases. Germline-derived CDR1 and CDR2 are SEHNR and FQNEAQ (reference sequence). CDR3 length: 17 residues. The ends lost 7 bases at V and 3 bases at J; junction bases unmatched: 10.

This clonotype was detected only a few times. V gene TRBV7-9 combines with J gene TRBJ1-2; TRBD1 agrees at 8 bases. The V gene end was trimmed by 4 bases and the J gene end by 2 bases; junction bases not matched to a gene: 3. The CDR3 contains 14 residues. CDR1 SEHNR and CDR2 FQNEAQ come from the germline V gene (reference sequence). The chain's CDR3 is CASSSNRGNYGYTF. The DNA of the CDR3 is TGTGCCAGCAGCTCCAACAGGGGGAACTATGGCTACACCTTC. The variable domain in full, completed from reference TRBV7-9 and TRBJ1-2, reads DTGVSQNPRHKITKRGQNVTFRCDPISEHNRLYWYRQTLGQGPEFLTYFQNEAQLEKSRLLSDRFSAERPKGSFSTLEIQRTEQGDSAMYLCASSSNRGNYGYTFGSGTRLTVV.

The chain's CDR3 is CASSGTYGFQQYF. In DNA form, the CDR3 reads TGTGCCAGTAGTGGCACGTATGGTTTCCAGCAGTACTTC. This chain uses TRBV19 with TRBJ2-7, with D unclear. Trimming removed 5 bases at V and 8 bases at J, with 16 bases between. CDR1 is LNHDA, CDR2 SQIVND, per germline (reference sequence). CDR3 length: 13 amino acids. The full variable domain, rest sourced from reference TRBV19 and TRBJ2-7, is DGGITQSPKYLFRKEGQNVTLSCEQNLNHDAMYWYRQDPGQGLRLIYYSQIVNDFQKGDIAEGYSVSREKKESFPLTVTSAQKNPTAFYLCASSGTYGFQQYFGPGTRLTVT.

The chain combines TRBV7-9 with TRBJ2-1, with 7 positions matching TRBD2. Per germline, CDR1 SEHNR and CDR2 FQNEAQ (reference sequence). V was pared by 2 bases and J by 5 bases, with 3 bases of the junction left unmatched. The CDR3 has 14 residues. CDR3 bases: TGTGCCAGCAGCTTATCACTAGCGAACAATGAGCAGTTCTTC. Translated, it gives CASSLSLANNEQFF.

This clonotype turned up a few times. The gene calls are TRBV5-1 and TRBJ2-5; no reliable D call. The germline CDR1 and CDR2 sequences are SGHRS and YFSETQ. CDR3 size: 15 residues. Trimming took 0 bases from V and 5 from J, leaving 14 bases between them. In DNA form, the CDR3 reads TGCGCCAGCAGCTTGGTCGGTAGGGCTGGGGAGACCCAGTACTTC. It specifies CASSLVGRAGETQYF.

This clonotype has just a few counts. The chain joins TRBV3-1 to TRBJ1-2; TRBD1 is a possible D gene (5 bases). Germline V gene data show CDR1 as LGHDT and CDR2 as YNNKEL (reference sequence). The CDR3 length is 15 residues. The ends were cut back, 4 bases at V and 0 bases at J, with 12 bases in the middle. DNA for the CDR3: TGTGCCAGCAGCCGACGACAGCAAACTAACTATGGCTACACCTTC. This codes for CASSRRQQTNYGYTF.

The rearrangement uses TRBV6-2 or TRBV6-3 and TRBJ2-7; 7 nucleotides align to TRBD1. The CDR3 is 14 residues long. V was clipped by 6 bases and J by 6 bases; unmatched bases: 11. Germline CDR1 MNHEY, CDR2 SVGEGT. The DNA for the CDR3 is TGTGCCAGCAGAATCCGGGACAGCACCGCCGAGCAGTACTTC. Protein product: CASRIRDSTAEQYF.

This clonotype was found a few times. J is TRBJ2-7 and V is TRBV7-2; 7 nucleotides line up with TRBD2. The CDR3 spans 16 residues. Germline CDR1 SGHTA, CDR2 FQGNSA. Germline trimming cut 2 bases from V and 2 bases from J; bases unmatched to any gene: 9. CDR3 region: CASSLFLSGGTYEQYF. CDR3 bases: TGTGCCAGCAGCTTATTTCTTTCGGGGGGAACCTACGAGCAGTACTTC.

This clonotype showed up many times. The V call is TRBV29-1, the J call TRBJ2-5; 7 nucleotides match TRBD2. CDR1 SQVTM and CDR2 ANQGSEA come from the germline V gene. The trim removed 7 bases at V and 4 bases at J, leaving 9 bases unmatched. The CDR3 consists of 13 residues. CDR3 bases: TGCAGCGGAGCCCTATTAGCGGGAGAGACCCAGTACTTC. Its protein is CSGALLAGETQYF.

This clonotype was picked up a small number of times. V usage is TRBV10-3 and J usage is TRBJ2-5, with TRBD2 matching 14 bases. The V gene's germline CDR1 is ENHRY and CDR2 SYGVKD. The V and J ends lost 6 bases and 2 bases, in that order; junction bases with no gene match: 5. The CDR3 is 16 residues long. The CDR3 DNA reads TGTGCCATCAGGGACGGACTAGCGGGAGGACAAGAGACCCAGTACTTC. This gives the protein CAIRDGLAGGQETQYF.

This clonotype has just a few counts. The V gene is TRBV14, the J gene TRBJ2-7; D tentatively fits TRBD1 or TRBD2 (6 bases each). Germline loops: CDR1 SGHDN, CDR2 FVKESK. V was shortened by 1 base and J by 4 bases, with 14 bases between the two germline ends. There are 15 residues in the CDR3. The CDR3 region is CASSQVPGAAYEQYF. The CDR3, as DNA: TGTGCCAGCAGCCAAGTTCCGGGGGCAGCTTACGAGCAGTACTTC. The full variable domain, in which reference TRBV14 and TRBJ2-7 provide the parts outside the CDR3, is EAGVTQFPSHSVIEKGQTVTLRCDPISGHDNLYWYRRVMGKEIKFLLHFVKESKQDESGMPNNRFLAERTGGTYSTLKVQPAELEDSGVYFCASSQVPGAAYEQYFGPGTRLTVT.

The chain recombines TRBV4-3 with TRBJ2-3; 14 positions match TRBD2. CDR3 length equals 15 residues. Germline lookup yields CDR1 LGHNA and CDR2 YSLEER. V dropped 3 bases and J dropped 6; count of bases not matched to a gene: 2. CDR3 nucleotides: TGCGCCAGCAGCCACGGGACTAGCGGGGGCGATACGCAGTATTTT. Translation gives CASSHGTSGGDTQYF.

The J gene is TRBJ2-5, the V gene TRBV6-2 or TRBV6-3; perhaps D is TRBD1 or TRBD2 (5 bases each). V was pared by 2 bases and J by 5 bases, with 21 bases between. The germline V gene has CDR1 MNHEY and CDR2 SVGEGT. The CDR3 contains 17 residues. The CDR3 bases are TGTGCCAGCAGTTACCCCCTAGTGGCAGGGACGGTGGAGACCCAGTACTTC. Amino acids: CASSYPLVAGTVETQYF.

This clonotype was seen at least ten times. J is TRBJ2-5 and V is TRBV28; 9 bases fit TRBD2. V was clipped by 3 bases and J by 5 bases; unmatched bases: 4. Germline loops: CDR1 MDHEN, CDR2 SYDVKM. The CDR3 contains 14 residues. The CDR3 protein is CASSFLAGRETQYF. CDR3 bases: TGTGCCAGCAGTTTTCTAGCGGGGAGGGAGACCCAGTACTTC.

The rearrangement uses TRBV4-1 and TRBJ2-5; 10 nucleotides agree with TRBD2. The length of the CDR3 is 17 residues. With 0 bases clipped from V and 1 base from J, the junction kept 5 bases outside the gene matches. Germline values: CDR1 MGHRA, CDR2 YSYEKL. CDR3 DNA: TGCGCCAGCAGCCAAGATTATACTAGCGGGGCCCAAGAGACCCAGTACTTC. Translating gives CASSQDYTSGAQETQYF.

The V and J genes are TRBV20-1 and TRBJ2-1, with 12 bases identical to TRBD1. Germline V CDR1 and CDR2: DFQATT, SNEGSKA (reference sequence). This CDR3 comprises 15 residues. V shed 3 bases and J 5 bases; nucleotides not matched to a gene: 5. The CDR3 sequence: CSARDRDRGHNEQFF. The CDR3 bases are TGCAGTGCTAGGGACCGGGACAGGGGGCACAATGAGCAGTTCTTC.